These 12 T cell receptor beta chains came from one sample sequenced in a study of Graves' ophthalmopathy and Graves' hyperthyroidism. RNA served as the template for amplifying TCR beta CDR3 regions. RT-PCR in the first round used HTBI primers; a second-round multiplex PCR followed. TCRdb re-called the multiplex PCR reads through MiXCR, storing one row per CDR3 protein. The table lists some 390,000 distinct CDR3 sequences, around 20% of them singletons. The sample was peripheral blood. The receptors were gathered from a woman aged 18 to 35 with Graves' ophthalmopathy.

This clonotype appeared many times. The J gene is TRBJ2-7, the V gene TRBV12-3 or TRBV12-4; weak D call: TRBD1 (5 bases). V was pared by 3 bases and J by 3 bases, with 6 bases between. The CDR3 has 12 amino acids. The CDR3 loop is CASSFRVYEQYF. The CDR3 DNA sequence: TGTGCCAGCAGTTTCAGGGTCTACGAGCAGTACTTC.

This clonotype was seen at least ten times. The CDR3 spells CASSYSGSEQYF. The CDR3 DNA follows: TGTGCCAGCAGTTACTCGGGTTCCGAGCAGTACTTC. The chain combines TRBV6-5 with TRBJ2-7; D unclear. Trimming shortened V by 0 bases and J by 6 bases, and 6 bases separated the two germline ends. The CDR3 is made up of 12 amino acids. Germline V gives CDR1 MNHEY, CDR2 SVGAGI.

This clonotype was detected many times. Here the CDR3 reads CSARDQGRGLWEQYF. The CDR3 region has the DNA TGCAGTGCTAGAGATCAGGGGCGGGGCCTTTGGGAGCAGTACTTC. The gene calls are TRBV20-1 and TRBJ2-7; possibly TRBD1 or TRBD2 for D (6 bases each). The germline gives CDR1 DFQATT, CDR2 SNEGSKA (reference sequence). The CDR3 consists of 15 residues. Trimming left V 0 bases short and J 7 bases short, with 19 bases between.

This clonotype appeared many times. The chain recombines TRBV11-3 with TRBJ2-2, with a possible D match to TRBD1 (6 bases). The V end lost 1 base, the J end lost 5 bases, and 8 bases lay between the germline ends. The CDR3 length is 14 residues. Germline values: CDR1 SGHNT, CDR2 YENEEA. The DNA for the CDR3 is TGTGCCAGCAGCTTAGTCACAGGGACCGGGGAGCTGTTTTTT. It codes for CASSLVTGTGELFF.

V usage is TRBV12-3 or TRBV12-4 and J usage is TRBJ2-5; 13 nucleotides line up with TRBD2. The CDR3 is 16 residues long. The V segment lost 6 bases and the J segment 5 bases; nucleotides outside the gene matches: 9. The DNA for the CDR3 is TGTGCCAGCAGCCCCGGGACTAGCGGGATGTTGGAGACCCAGTACTTC. Translation gives CASSPGTSGMLETQYF.

To note about this clonotype: One base away lies a much larger clone, so this may be a sequencing read error. The chain has TRBV12-3 or TRBV12-4 and TRBJ1-5; the match to TRBD1 covers 7 bases. The junction had 1 base not matched to a gene; V was cut back by 8 bases and J by 0 bases. This CDR3 spans 13 amino acids. The CDR3 nucleotides read TGTGCCAGCGGGACAGATAGCAATCAGCCCCAGCATTTT. This sequence encodes CASGTDSNQPQHF.

In its sample, this clonotype was seen many times. The chain uses TRBV10-1 and TRBJ2-2; D not certain. This CDR3 is 15 amino acids long. V dropped 0 bases and J dropped 3 bases, with 8 bases sitting between them. Per germline, CDR1 WNHNN and CDR2 SYGVQD (reference sequence). The CDR3 DNA reads as TGCGCCAGCAGTGAGTCAGGGAAGGACACCGGGGAGCTGTTTTTT. Translation: CASSESGKDTGELFF.

This clonotype was recorded at least ten times. The chain links TRBV6-1 to TRBJ1-2, with TRBD1 matching 9 bases. With 6 bases clipped from V and 8 bases from J, the junction kept 16 bases outside the gene matches. This CDR3 has 16 residues. Germline V gives CDR1 MNHNS, CDR2 SASEGT. CDR3 coding DNA: TGTGCCAGCAGGGCAACGGGACAGGGCGAGATCGGGGGCTACACCTTC. Encoded protein: CASRATGQGEIGGYTF.

This clonotype was counted at least ten times. This chain joins TRBV12-3 or TRBV12-4 and TRBJ1-5; 9 bases agree with TRBD1. The junction had 5 bases not matched to a gene; V was cut back by 4 bases and J by 1 base. This CDR3 is built from 16 residues. This CDR3 is CASSWGTGSSNQPQHF. Here the CDR3 DNA reads TGTGCCAGCAGTTGGGGGACAGGGAGCAGCAATCAGCCCCAGCATTTT.

This clonotype has ten or more counts. The chain couples TRBV7-2 to TRBJ2-5, with D unresolved. Germline V CDR1 and CDR2: SGHTA, FQGNSA. The V end lost 1 base, the J end lost 3 bases, and 12 bases lay between the germline ends. The length of the CDR3 is 15 residues. The CDR3 sequence: CASSLGAYGKETQYF. The CDR3 DNA sequence: TGTGCCAGCAGCTTAGGGGCCTACGGTAAAGAGACCCAGTACTTC.

This clonotype appeared many times. V and J are TRBV20-1 and TRBJ1-5; 9 bases fit TRBD1. The germline V gene encodes CDR1 DFQATT and CDR2 SNEGSKA (reference sequence). CDR3 length: 16 amino acids. The V gene end was trimmed by 5 bases and the J gene end by 5 bases; junction bases not matched to a gene: 13. CDR3 nucleotides: TGCAGTGCTGATCCCGGACCGGGACAGGGTCATCAGCCCCAGCATTTT. Translating it yields CSADPGPGQGHQPQHF.

The CDR3 reads CASGRGRSDTEAFF. The CDR3 DNA is TGTGCCAGCGGCAGGGGGCGGTCGGACACTGAAGCTTTCTTT. The genes are TRBV6-2 or TRBV6-3 and TRBJ1-1, with TRBD1 identical over 8 bases. This CDR3 spans 14 amino acids. Germline loops: CDR1 MNHEY, CDR2 SVGEGT. With V trimmed by 8 bases and J by 3 bases, 8 bases remained unmatched.